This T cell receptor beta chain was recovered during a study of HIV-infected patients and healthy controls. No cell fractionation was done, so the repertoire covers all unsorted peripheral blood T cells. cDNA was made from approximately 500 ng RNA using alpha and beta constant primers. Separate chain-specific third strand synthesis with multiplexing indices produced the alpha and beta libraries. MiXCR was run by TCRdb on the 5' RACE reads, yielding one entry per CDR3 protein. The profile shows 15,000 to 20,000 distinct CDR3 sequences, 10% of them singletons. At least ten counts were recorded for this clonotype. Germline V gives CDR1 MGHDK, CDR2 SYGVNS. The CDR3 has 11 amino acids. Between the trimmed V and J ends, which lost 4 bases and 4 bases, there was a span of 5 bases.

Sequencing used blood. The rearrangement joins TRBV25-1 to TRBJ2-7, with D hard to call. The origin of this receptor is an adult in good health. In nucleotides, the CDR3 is TGTGCCAGCAGTGGGGGTTACGAGCAGTACTTC. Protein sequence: CASSGGYEQYF.